This TCR beta chain was recorded in a study of T cells after somatic rescue of genetic block. Only in-frame clones appear in the TCRdb table, and some are missing; sequencing was by immunoSEQ multiplex PCR. The sample lists some 90,000 clones, 70% to 90% occurring once. V was trimmed by 5 bases and J by 0 bases, leaving 13 bases between them. The CDR3 runs 15 residues. Germline V gives CDR1 SNHLY, CDR2 FYNNEI. The chain employs TRBV2 and TRBJ1-1; no definite D call. The sequence was obtained from a woman aged 18-29 years. The sequenced sample was peripheral blood mononuclear cells (PBMCs). This CDR3 reads CASSRGLVMNTEAFF. CDR3 bases: TGTGCCAGCAGTCGGGGTTTGGTTATGAACACTGAAGCTTTCTTT.